The 5 T cell receptor beta chains below were found in one sample sequenced in a study of T cells in Graves' hyperthyroidism and ophthalmopathy. Amplification of TCR beta CDR3 regions used RNA as the template. Using the HTBI primer set, a first-round RT-PCR was run on the TCR CDR3. TCRdb passed the multiplex PCR reads through MiXCR, listing each CDR3 protein once. The repertoire includes more than 300,000 distinct CDR3 sequences, roughly 17% of them detected once, and 34% sits in the top ten. Sequenced sample: blood. These receptors were collected from a woman aged 30 to 39 with Graves' hyperthyroidism that later progressed to Graves' ophthalmopathy.

This clonotype appeared many times. The V and J genes are TRBV2 and TRBJ1-2, with D tentatively TRBD1 (5 bases). There are 12 residues in the CDR3. Germline CDR1 SNHLY, CDR2 FYNNEI. Trimming took 10 bases from V and 2 from J, leaving 11 bases between them. The CDR3 coding sequence is TGTGCCATCGCGGGGGGGAACTATGGCTACACCTTC. Protein product: CAIAGGNYGYTF. The complete variable domain, with remaining parts taken from reference TRBV2 and TRBJ1-2, reads EPEVTQTPSHQVTQMGQEVILRCVPISNHLYFYWYRQILGQKVEFLVSFYNNEISEKSEIFDDQFSVERPDGSNFTLKIRSTKLEDSAMYFCAIAGGNYGYTFGSGTRLTVV.

Ten or more counts support this clonotype. CDR3 DNA: TGTGCCTGGAGTGCTGACAGGGACGGGGAGCTGTTTTTT. Protein: CAWSADRDGELFF. The J gene is TRBJ2-2, the V gene TRBV30, with 7 bases fitting TRBD1. Germline CDR1 is GTSNPN and CDR2 is SVGIG (reference sequence). Trimming cost V 1 base and J 7 bases; bases outside gene matches: 3. This CDR3 spans 13 amino acids.

About this clonotype: This could be a read error, since a much larger clone is one nucleotide away. The rearrangement links TRBV15 to TRBJ2-7; possibly TRBD1 or TRBD2 for D (5 bases each). In germline, CDR1 is LNHNV, CDR2 YYDKDF (reference sequence). V shed 0 bases and J shed 6 bases, with 18 bases lying between them. The CDR3 contains 16 residues. CDR3: CATSRESGIGVGEQYF. The CDR3 DNA reads TGTGCCACCAGCAGAGAATCCGGGATAGGGGTTGGCGAGCAGTACTTC.

This clonotype was observed at least ten times. The chain joins TRBV28 to TRBJ2-7, with 12 positions matching TRBD2. The CDR3 runs to 16 residues. After removal of 5 bases from V and 7 bases from J, the junction contained 12 bases not matched to a gene. Looked up from germline, CDR1 is MDHEN and CDR2 is SYDVKM. The chain's CDR3 is CASSVDRGLAGSEQYF. In nucleotides, the CDR3 is TGTGCCAGCAGTGTGGACCGGGGACTAGCGGGTTCGGAGCAGTACTTC. Variable domain in full (rest from reference TRBV28 and TRBJ2-7): DVKVTQSSRYLVKRTGEKVFLECVQDMDHENMFWYRQDPGLGLRLIYFSYDVKMKEKGDIPEGYSVSREKKERFSLILESASTNQTSMYLCASSVDRGLAGSEQYFGPGTRLTVT.

This clonotype has at least ten counts. The chain employs TRBV15 and TRBJ1-5; D not resolved. Looked up from germline, CDR1 is LNHNV and CDR2 is YYDKDF (reference sequence). This CDR3 spans 15 amino acids. The germline V and J ends were trimmed by 1 base and 3 bases, with 10 bases remaining between them. For the CDR3, the DNA is TGTGCCACCAGCAGAGGTTCGCAGAACAATCAGCCCCAGCATTTT. Translating gives CATSRGSQNNQPQHF. The full variable domain, its missing parts supplied by reference TRBV15 and TRBJ1-5, is DAMVIQNPRYQVTQFGKPVTLSCSQTLNHNVMYWYQQKSSQAPKLLFHYYDKDFNNEADTPDNFQSRRPNTSFCFLDIRSPGLGDTAMYLCATSRGSQNNQPQHFGDGTRLSIL.